This T cell receptor (beta chain) was recorded in a study of T-cell reconstitution after alpha-beta-depleted transplantation in children. This CDR3 has 14 amino acids. The germline CDR1 and CDR2 sequences are MDHEN and SYDVKM. V lost 3 bases and J 2 bases, leaving 10 bases between the germline ends. Researchers prepared the TCRbeta library using unique molecular identifiers, the study reports. TCRdb redid the calling of the PCR reads with MiXCR, one entry per CDR3 protein. The data show some 490,000 distinct CDR3 sequences, about 12% seen once. This chain links TRBV28 with TRBJ2-5, with D maybe TRBD1 (6 bases). The sequencing used PBMCs from the stem cell graft donor, collected from the stem cell graft. The receptor was derived from a human donor who donated a stem cell graft to a child with combined immunodeficiency. The CDR3 nucleotides read TGTGCCAGCAGTTTCCGACAGGCACAAGAGACCCAGTACTTC. Its protein is CASSFRQAQETQYF.